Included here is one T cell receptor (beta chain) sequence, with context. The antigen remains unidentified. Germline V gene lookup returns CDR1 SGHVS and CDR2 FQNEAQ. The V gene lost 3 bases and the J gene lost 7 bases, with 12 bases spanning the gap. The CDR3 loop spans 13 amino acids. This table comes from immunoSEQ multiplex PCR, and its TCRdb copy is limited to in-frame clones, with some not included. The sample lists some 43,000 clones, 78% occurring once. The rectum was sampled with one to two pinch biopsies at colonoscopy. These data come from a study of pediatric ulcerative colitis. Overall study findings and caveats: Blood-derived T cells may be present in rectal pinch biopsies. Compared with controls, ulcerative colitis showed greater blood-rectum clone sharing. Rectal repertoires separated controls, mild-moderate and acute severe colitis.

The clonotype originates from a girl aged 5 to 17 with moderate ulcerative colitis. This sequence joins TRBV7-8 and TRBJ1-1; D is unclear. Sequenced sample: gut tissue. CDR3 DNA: TGTGCCAGCAGCTTCCTGACTGTATTTGAAGCTTTCTTT. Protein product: CASSFLTVFEAFF.